What follows are 18 T cell receptor beta chains derived from one specimen sequenced in a study of blood T cell repertoires in COVID-19. Using immunoSEQ multiplex PCR, the repertoire was profiled, and TCRdb retains in-frame clones only, with some absent. The sample includes 75,000 to 95,000 clones, roughly three quarters of them seen just once. Sequencing was performed on peripheral blood. The receptor source for this set is a man aged 60 to 69 with COVID-19, enrolled during active disease.

This chain joins TRBV21-1 and TRBJ1-6; the listed D gene, TRBD1, was not tested against the DNA. TRBV21-1 is labeled a pseudogene. This CDR3 spans 13 amino acids. The CDR3 coding sequence is TGTGCCAGCACCCCCCAGGCAGGTTCACCCCTCCACTTT. Translated: CASTPQAGSPLHF.

A remark on this clone: A much larger clone differs by one base, so this may be a read error. The V call is TRBV11-3, the J call TRBJ2-2; D possibly corresponds to TRBD1 (6 bases). The germline V and J ends were trimmed by 7 bases and 5 bases, with 8 bases remaining between them. CDR1 SGHNT and CDR2 YENEEA come from the germline V gene. The CDR3 spans 12 residues. The CDR3 DNA reads TGTGCCAGCAAACAGGGAACCGGGGAGCTGTTTTTT. Protein: CASKQGTGELFF.

The V and J genes are TRBV11-2 and TRBJ1-3; D unclear. Trimming cost V 5 bases and J 4 bases, with 9 bases left between them. Germline assignment: CDR1 SGHAT and CDR2 FQNNGV. The CDR3 consists of 13 residues. The CDR3 coding sequence is TGTGCCAGCAGCCCCCAGCGAGGAAACACCATATATTTT. It encodes CASSPQRGNTIYF.

A note on this clone: At one boundary the junction diverges from the germline segment, which might be a read error. This chain connects TRBV6-2 or TRBV6-3 to TRBJ2-3, with 12 bases fitting TRBD2. The CDR3 loop spans 17 amino acids. The V gene's germline CDR1 is MNHEY and CDR2 SVGEGT. The CDR3 spells CASSNSRTSGTRDTQYF. The CDR3 DNA reads as TGTGCCAGCAGTAACTCGAGGACTAGCGGGACCCGAGATACGCAGTATTTT.

The rearrangement uses TRBV3-1 (or the pseudogene TRBV3-2) and TRBJ1-3; 7 nucleotides agree with TRBD1. Looked up from germline, CDR1 is LGHDT and CDR2 is YNNKEL (reference sequence). Trimming cost V 4 bases and J 2 bases; bases outside gene matches: 5. CDR3 size: 15 residues. The CDR3 reads CASSLPGQAGNTIYF. The CDR3 coding sequence is TGTGCCAGCAGCCTTCCTGGACAGGCTGGAAACACCATATATTTT.

This clone has only a few counts. J is TRBJ2-7 and V is TRBV2; tentatively, D is TRBD1 (6 bases). Trimming removed 2 bases at V and 3 bases at J, with 11 bases between. From germline, CDR1 is SNHLY and CDR2 FYNNEI. The CDR3 totals 14 residues. As DNA, the CDR3 is TGTGCCAGCAGTGAAACAACGACAGGCTACGAGCAGTACTTC. Translation gives CASSETTTGYEQYF. Variable domain in full (rest from reference TRBV2 and TRBJ2-7): EPEVTQTPSHQVTQMGQEVILRCVPISNHLYFYWYRQILGQKVEFLVSFYNNEISEKSEIFDDQFSVERPDGSNFTLKIRSTKLEDSAMYFCASSETTTGYEQYFGPGTRLTVT.

This rearrangement joins TRBV2 to TRBJ1-1; D may be TRBD1 (5 bases). The V end was cut by 7 bases, the J end by 0 bases, with 9 bases between. The CDR3 is 13 amino acids. CDR1 and CDR2 from the germline V gene are SNHLY and FYNNEI. This CDR3 reads CASTSGVNTEAFF. The DNA of the CDR3 is TGTGCCAGCACCTCGGGGGTGAACACTGAAGCTTTCTTT.

The J gene is TRBJ2-7, the V gene TRBV5-5; the D gene is possibly TRBD1 (6 bases). The V and J ends lost 0 bases and 6 bases respectively, with 13 bases between them. Germline assignment: CDR1 SGHKS and CDR2 YYEKEE (reference sequence). CDR3 size: 14 residues. The DNA of the CDR3 is TGTGCCAGCAGCTTGGTTACAGGGAAAGGCGAGCAGTACTTC. This codes for CASSLVTGKGEQYF.

The rearrangement joins TRBV29-1 to TRBJ1-1; maybe TRBD1 (5 bases). CDR1 SQVTM and CDR2 ANQGSEA come from the germline V gene. This CDR3 region has 11 residues. Trimming cost V 7 bases and J 5 bases, with 11 bases left between them. CDR3 in DNA: TGCAGCGGGGGCTCTCCGACTGAAGCTTTCTTT. Translating it yields CSGGSPTEAFF. The whole variable domain, filled in from reference TRBV29-1 and TRBJ1-1, reads SAVISQKPSRDICQRGTSLTIQCQVDSQVTMMFWYRQQPGQSLTLIATANQGSEATYESGFVIDKFPISRPNLTFSTLTVSNMSPEDSSIYLCSGGSPTEAFFGQGTRLTVV.

This clone was seen just once. The chain is built from TRBV15 and TRBJ1-4, with D possibly being TRBD1 (5 bases). Trimming shortened V by 2 bases and J by 8 bases, and 12 bases separated the two germline ends. The CDR3 is 14 amino acids. Germline CDR1 and CDR2: LNHNV and YYDKDF (reference sequence). The CDR3 protein is CATSRQGSSEKLFF. The DNA for the CDR3 is TGTGCCACCAGCAGACAGGGAAGCTCCGAAAAACTGTTTTTT.

The V call is TRBV5-4, the J call TRBJ2-3; D may be TRBD2 (6 bases). The germline CDR1 and CDR2 sequences are SGHNT and YYREEE (reference sequence). V dropped 4 bases and J dropped 6 bases, with 18 bases sitting between them. This CDR3 is built from 15 residues. The CDR3 DNA follows: TGTGCCAGCAGCCCTTTTTTGGAGGGCCTGGATACGCAGTATTTT. It is translated as CASSPFLEGLDTQYF.

The rearrangement links TRBV14 to TRBJ2-7; the D gene is possibly TRBD2 (7 bases). The CDR3 sequence is 15 residues long. Germline CDR1 is SGHDN and CDR2 is FVKESK. Trimming removed 3 bases from V and 0 bases from J, with 12 bases in between. CDR3 residues: CASSHGGASSYEQYF. For the CDR3, the DNA is TGTGCCAGCAGCCATGGGGGGGCGAGCTCCTACGAGCAGTACTTC.

Ten or more counts support this clone. This sequence joins TRBV27 and TRBJ2-1; D ambiguous. The germline V and J ends were trimmed by 3 bases and 4 bases, with 16 bases remaining between them. This CDR3 is 16 amino acids long. Looked up from germline, CDR1 is MNHEY and CDR2 is SMNVEV (reference sequence). The CDR3 coding sequence is TGTGCCAGCAGTTTCATCGACTCACGGTCATACAATGAGCAGTTCTTC. This gives the protein CASSFIDSRSYNEQFF.

The chain links TRBV21-1 to TRBJ1-6. TRBV21-1 has pseudogene status. The CDR3 contains 15 residues. The CDR3 DNA is TGTGCCAGCAGCAAAGTGGGAGGTTTAGATTCACCCCTCCACTTT. Translated, it gives CASSKVGGLDSPLHF.

The chain recombines TRBV5-4 with TRBJ2-5; D unresolved. From germline, CDR1 is SGHNT and CDR2 YYREEE (reference sequence). The CDR3 length is 13 residues. V gave up 0 bases and J gave up 1 base, with 4 bases separating them. The CDR3 DNA reads TGTGCCAGCAGCTTGGGCAGCCAAGAGACCCAGTACTTC. Amino acid sequence: CASSLGSQETQYF.

On this clone itself: One end of the junction fails to match germline, which may point to a read error. Other nucleotide sequences from this sample produce the same CDR3. V usage is TRBV3-1 (or the pseudogene TRBV3-2) and J usage is TRBJ2-1; 9 nucleotides line up with TRBD1. Germline V CDR1 and CDR2: LGHDT, YNNKEL (reference sequence). This CDR3 is 16 amino acids long. The CDR3 DNA sequence: TGCGCCAGCAGCCTTCGGACGGGACAGGGTGACCATGAGCAGTTCTTC. Translated, it gives CASSLRTGQGDHEQFF.

The chain is built from TRBV5-1 and TRBJ2-7; 7 bases are shared with TRBD1. Germline CDR1 is SGHRS and CDR2 is YFSETQ. CDR3 length: 13 residues. J lost 6 bases, V lost 4 bases, and 7 bases had no gene match. CDR3 in amino acids: CASSQMTGTEQYF. The CDR3 nucleotides read TGCGCCAGCAGCCAAATGACAGGGACCGAGCAGTACTTC.

The chain couples TRBV30 to TRBJ2-7, with 7 bases that match TRBD1. Germline trimming cut 3 bases from V and 1 base from J; bases unmatched to any gene: 0. The CDR3 totals 12 residues. Per the germline V gene, CDR1 is GTSNPN and CDR2 is SVGIG (reference sequence). The CDR3 bases are TGTGCCTGGAGACAGGGGTCCTACGAGCAGTACTTC. Translated, it gives CAWRQGSYEQYF.